This TCR beta chain was observed in a study of human T cells and chemical hapten exposure. Study summary: Patients, largely female, had alopecia areata, totalis or universalis. Regarding the study as a whole: DPC sensitization left the count of TCRs above 1 in 1000 unchanged.

V was shortened by 2 bases and J by 5 bases, with 19 bases between the two germline ends. The CDR3 spans 18 residues. Germline-derived CDR1 and CDR2 are MNHEY and SVGAGI. Described time point: patch test 2, 6 weeks after DPC sensitization. Treatment reported: therapeutic diphenylcyclopropenone sensitization with weekly scalp DPC. This clonotype has a count of ten or more. Its antigen is currently unknown. Original analysis: Samples held a median of roughly 100,000 TCRs, range about 20,000–690,600. Each CDR3 protein gets one entry after TCRdb re-called the RACE reads with MiXCR. The V and J calls reflect TCRdb's pipeline rather than the authors' work. The data hold about 82,000 distinct CDR3 sequences, with approximately 6.6% observed a single time.

The receptor was derived from a woman in her 30s with alopecia areata. Some clones in this sample may be carry-over from other donors' samples. The chain combines TRBV6-5 with TRBJ1-6, with D possibly TRBD1 on 5 matching bases. Sample: whole blood, taken in connection with sensitization to the hapten diphenylcyclopropenone (DPC). The CDR3 region is CASSYGGAGEPNNSPLHF. The CDR3 DNA reads as TGTGCCAGCAGTTACGGGGGTGCCGGGGAACCAAATAATTCACCCCTCCACTTT.